A selection of T cell receptor beta chains follows, all from one sample in a study of blood T cell repertoires in COVID-19. Method: immunoSEQ multiplex PCR; TCRdb's copy keeps in-frame clones and lacks some. The top ten hold about 0.8% of the sample, which has about 120,000 clones, roughly 84% seen once. The sequenced sample was peripheral blood. The receptor set was obtained from a woman aged 70 to 79 with acute or convalescent COVID-19. CDR3s leave out the opening cysteine and the closing phenylalanine or tryptophan. Each record gives: V gene, clone size, CDR3 protein. Size is omitted from some rows. Given values are once, few, many or a class for expanded clones.

TRBV5-1 | NA | ASKPGQGPATASAY
TRBV29-1 | NA | SVEDPGGISQH
TRBV7-2 | NA | ASSPGRRGVGEQY
TRBV2 | NA | ASSVDKNTEAF
TRBV5-1 | NA | ASSPDSNYGYT
TRBV5-4 | NA | ASSPAVRADHGYT
TRBV11-1 | NA | ASSLVGGPSYEQY
TRBV19 | NA | ASSLRDRAMDGYT
TRBV2 | NA | ASSGGQGSGEKLF
TRBV7-2 | NA | ASSPRAGGAGGELF
TRBV5-6 | few | ASSLRGQPQH
TRBV27 | NA | ASSSQGYGYT
TRBV2 | NA | ASRTGGETQY
TRBV21-1 | NA | ASSKELIRGYGYT
TRBV30 | NA | AWSVKEKLAYNEQF
TRBV13 | NA | ASSRQSPLAGASNEQF
TRBV3-1/TRBV3-2 | NA | ASSRGMGRSGNTIY
TRBV6-6 | once | ASSIRGSTDTQY
TRBV5-1 | NA | ASSSLGLAGNTGELF
TRBV6-4 | NA | ASRPLQGTNSPLH
TRBV29-1 | NA | SVTGMGKEKLF
TRBV6-2/TRBV6-3 | NA | ASSPRLAGRETQY
TRBV6-6 | NA | ASSPEGNTIY
TRBV7-6 | NA | ASSPDRGGQPQH
TRBV5-8 | NA | ASSLGPVYGYT
TRBV11-2 | NA | ASSLGGDPSYNEQF
TRBV29-1 | NA | SVQTGEGTEAF
TRBV5-1 | NA | ASADSPSYEQY
TRBV7-3 | NA | ASNPGPRGSPLH
TRBV5-1 | NA | ASSGTGATITDTQY
TRBV19 | NA | ASQGSPDYEQY
TRBV6-5 | NA | ASSYAGQATEKLF
TRBV7-8 | NA | ASSLDKGTVLTH
TRBV4-2 | few | ASSQGGEDKPQH
TRBV28 | NA | ASSLGGQGPLGYGYT
TRBV7-6 | NA | ASSLGEDQPQH